This is a list of T cell receptor beta chains from one sample in a study of blood T cell repertoires in COVID-19. Libraries were prepared by immunoSEQ multiplex PCR; TCRdb keeps only in-frame clonotypes and omits some of them. The sample includes tens of thousands of clones, approximately 80% of them seen just once. The sample comprised peripheral blood. The receptor set was obtained from a man in his 60s with acute or convalescent COVID-19. Each CDR3 is given with its conserved first and last residue. A D gene is named only where the DNA matches it firmly. Clone size is shown for a subset of rows, as once, few, many or a class of expanded clone.

J gene: TRBJ1-3
D gene: TRBD1
V gene: TRBV5-4
clone size: NA
CDR3 protein: CASSLGDRVGNTIYF
CDR3 DNA: TGTGCCAGCAGCTTAGGAGACAGGGTTGGAAACACCATATATTTT

J gene: TRBJ1-2
D gene: NA
V gene: TRBV5-1
clone size: NA
CDR3 protein: CASSLEAPEYGYTF
CDR3 DNA: TGCGCCAGCAGCTTGGAGGCCCCGGAGTATGGCTACACCTTC

J gene: TRBJ1-5
D gene: NA
V gene: TRBV11-2
clone size: NA
CDR3 protein: CASSLAQDQPQHF
CDR3 DNA: TGTGCCAGCAGCTTAGCCCAGGATCAGCCCCAGCATTTT

J gene: TRBJ2-5
D gene: NA
V gene: TRBV7-2
clone size: NA
CDR3 protein: CASSPGSPQETQYF
CDR3 DNA: TGTGCCAGCAGCCCGGGGAGTCCCCAAGAGACCCAGTACTTC

J gene: TRBJ1-2
D gene: NA
V gene: TRBV19
clone size: NA
CDR3 protein: CASKGQGKANYGYTF
CDR3 DNA: TGTGCCAGTAAAGGGCAGGGCAAAGCTAACTATGGCTACACCTTC

J gene: TRBJ1-3
D gene: NA
V gene: TRBV3-1/TRBV3-2
clone size: NA
CDR3 protein: CASSRTRQLSGNTIYF
CDR3 DNA: TGTGCCAGCAGTCGAACTCGACAGTTATCTGGAAACACCATATATTTT

J gene: TRBJ1-4
D gene: NA
V gene: TRBV11-3
clone size: NA
CDR3 protein: CASSLGAGEKLFF
CDR3 DNA: TGTGCCAGCAGCTTAGGGGCGGGGGAAAAACTGTTTTTT

J gene: TRBJ1-5
D gene: TRBD1
V gene: TRBV25-1
clone size: NA
CDR3 protein: CASTNRGSSNQPQHF
CDR3 DNA: TGTGCCAGCACTAACAGGGGATCTAGCAATCAGCCCCAGCATTTT

J gene: TRBJ2-2
D gene: NA
V gene: TRBV6-4
clone size: NA
CDR3 protein: CASSVLAGGELFF
CDR3 DNA: TGTGCCAGCAGTGTACTAGCCGGCGGGGAGCTGTTTTTT

J gene: TRBJ2-7
D gene: TRBD1
V gene: TRBV5-5
clone size: few
CDR3 protein: CASSLKQGSGEQYF
CDR3 DNA: TGTGCCAGCAGCTTGAAACAGGGGTCTGGTGAGCAGTACTTC

J gene: TRBJ2-5
D gene: TRBD1
V gene: TRBV3-1/TRBV3-2
clone size: NA
CDR3 protein: CASSQDLRTGYQETQYF
CDR3 DNA: TGTGCCAGCAGCCAAGATTTGAGGACAGGGTACCAAGAGACCCAGTACTTC

J gene: TRBJ1-5
D gene: TRBD1
V gene: TRBV4-2
clone size: NA
CDR3 protein: CASSQYGQVNNQPQHF
CDR3 DNA: TGTGCCAGCAGCCAATATGGACAGGTGAACAATCAGCCCCAGCATTTT

J gene: TRBJ2-1
D gene: NA
V gene: TRBV5-1
clone size: NA
CDR3 protein: CASSLGGDRSSYNEQFF
CDR3 DNA: TGCGCCAGCAGCTTGGGGGGGGACCGAAGCTCCTACAATGAGCAGTTCTTC

J gene: TRBJ1-3
D gene: TRBD1
V gene: TRBV5-8
clone size: NA
CDR3 protein: CASSLERGLSGNTIYF
CDR3 DNA: TGTGCCAGCAGCTTGGAAAGGGGGCTAAGTGGAAACACCATATATTTT

J gene: TRBJ2-7
D gene: TRBD1
V gene: TRBV30
clone size: NA
CDR3 protein: CAWSWDRGNEQYF
CDR3 DNA: TGTGCCTGGAGTTGGGACAGGGGTAACGAGCAGTACTTC

J gene: TRBJ1-5
D gene: NA
V gene: TRBV5-6
clone size: NA
CDR3 protein: CASSLGVVGGYLSNQPQHF
CDR3 DNA: TGTGCCAGCTCACTGGGGGTCGTCGGGGGTTACCTTAGCAATCAGCCCCAGCATTTT

J gene: TRBJ1-4
D gene: NA
V gene: TRBV19
clone size: NA
CDR3 protein: CASHSRGNEKLFF
CDR3 DNA: TGTGCCAGCCATAGCCGTGGGAATGAAAAACTGTTTTTT

J gene: TRBJ2-4
D gene: NA
V gene: TRBV10-1
clone size: once
CDR3 protein: CASSDKQGEIAKNIQYF
CDR3 DNA: TGCGCCAGCAGTGATAAACAGGGTGAAATAGCCAAAAACATTCAGTACTTC

J gene: TRBJ2-1
D gene: TRBD2
V gene: TRBV20-1
clone size: NA
CDR3 protein: CSASRGGVTYNEQFF
CDR3 DNA: TGCAGTGCTAGTCGGGGGGGCGTTACCTACAATGAGCAGTTCTTC

J gene: TRBJ1-1
D gene: TRBD1
V gene: TRBV6-5
clone size: NA
CDR3 protein: CASSRTGKAFF
CDR3 DNA: TGTGCCAGCAGTCGGACAGGGAAAGCTTTCTTT

J gene: TRBJ2-3
D gene: TRBD1
V gene: TRBV7-2
clone size: once
CDR3 protein: CASSAYTGQGRTDTQYF
CDR3 DNA: TGTGCCAGCAGCGCATATACGGGACAGGGGAGAACAGATACGCAGTATTTT

J gene: TRBJ2-7
D gene: NA
V gene: TRBV10-3
clone size: NA
CDR3 protein: CASSGAYEQYF
CDR3 DNA: TGTGCCTCCTCAGGGGCCTACGAGCAGTACTTC

J gene: TRBJ1-6
D gene: NA
V gene: TRBV2
clone size: NA
CDR3 protein: CASSRGSPLHF
CDR3 DNA: TGTGCCAGCTCCAGGGGATCACCCCTCCACTTT

J gene: TRBJ1-1
D gene: TRBD1
V gene: TRBV7-2
clone size: once
CDR3 protein: CASSLEGGRTEAFF
CDR3 DNA: TGTGCCAGCAGCTTAGAAGGGGGCCGCACTGAAGCTTTCTTT

J gene: TRBJ1-1
D gene: NA
V gene: TRBV21-1
clone size: NA
CDR3 protein: CASSNTGGPDTEAFF
CDR3 DNA: TGTGCCAGCAGCAACACAGGGGGCCCGGACACTGAAGCTTTCTTT

J gene: TRBJ1-6
D gene: NA
V gene: TRBV7-6
clone size: NA
CDR3 protein: CASSPGQFHNSPLHF
CDR3 DNA: TGTGCCAGCAGCCCCGGACAGTTCCATAATTCACCCCTCCACTTT

J gene: TRBJ1-6
D gene: TRBD1
V gene: TRBV14
clone size: NA
CDR3 protein: CASSQRGTGVNSPLHF
CDR3 DNA: TGTGCCAGCAGCCAAAGAGGGACAGGGGTTAATTCACCCCTCCACTTT